This TCR beta chain was identified in a study of blood T cells in healthy people across ages. Trimming shortened V by 7 bases and J by 8 bases, and 23 bases separated the two germline ends. CDR1 is SNHLY, CDR2 FYNNEI, per germline. CDR3 length equals 16 residues. For the second PCR, which ran for roughly 6 to 12 cycles, a sample-barcoded 5' primer and a J-beta primer mix were used. TCRdb used MiXCR to reprocess the 5' RACE reads, holding one entry per CDR3 protein. The table has around 1.7 million distinct CDR3 sequences, about 28% seen once. Sequenced material: blood. The receptor's source is a woman in her twenties or thirties in good health. The chain combines TRBV2 with TRBJ1-4, with D uncertain. This chain's CDR3 is CASTPTIVESAEKLFF. DNA for the CDR3: TGTGCCAGCACCCCCACCATTGTGGAGTCTGCGGAAAAACTGTTTTTT.